The 25 T cell receptor beta chains given below trace back to one sample, sequenced in a study of blood T cell repertoires in COVID-19. The assay was immunoSEQ multiplex PCR, and TCRdb's table has in-frame clones only and misses some. The table records approximately 450,000 clones, 87% of them present only once. The sample consisted of PBMCs or T cells enriched from blood (not recorded which). These receptors originate from a woman aged 18-29 years with acute COVID-19.

A word on this clone: The same CDR3 can be traced to other DNA sequences in this sample. V usage is TRBV6-5 and J usage is TRBJ1-2, with D tentatively TRBD1 (5 bases). The V end was cut by 0 bases, the J end by 7 bases, with 6 bases between. Looked up from germline, CDR1 is MNHEY and CDR2 is SVGAGI. The CDR3 length is 12 residues. The CDR3 region has the DNA TGTGCCAGCAGTTACTCGGGGGGTGGCTACACCTTC. Amino acids: CASSYSGGGYTF.

This clone is a singleton in its sample. The chain joins TRBV5-4 to TRBJ2-1; TRBD2 aligns across 8 bases. The CDR3 loop spans 15 amino acids. The germline gives CDR1 SGHNT, CDR2 YYREEE (reference sequence). V gave up 0 bases and J gave up 4 bases; unmatched junction bases: 3. The CDR3 coding sequence is TGTGCCAGCAGCTTGGGCGGGGGGCCTTACAATGAGCAGTTCTTC. It codes for CASSLGGGPYNEQFF.

The chain couples TRBV9 to TRBJ1-1, with D possibly matching TRBD1 (6 bases). The germline CDR1 and CDR2 sequences are SGDLS and YYNGEE. The CDR3 loop spans 16 amino acids. The germline V and J ends were trimmed by 0 bases and 1 base, with 13 bases remaining between them. The CDR3 loop reads CASSVVRDKRNTEAFF. The CDR3 region has the DNA TGTGCCAGCAGCGTAGTAAGGGACAAGAGGAACACTGAAGCTTTCTTT.

V and J are TRBV13 and TRBJ2-7; TRBD1 agrees at 7 bases. The V segment lost 2 bases and the J segment 5 bases; nucleotides outside the gene matches: 12. The CDR3 loop spans 16 amino acids. Germline loops: CDR1 PRHDT, CDR2 FYEKMQ (reference sequence). This chain's CDR3 is CASSLMGDSPPHEQYF. The CDR3 DNA reads as TGTGCCAGCAGCTTAATGGGGGACAGCCCCCCCCACGAGCAGTACTTC.

The genes are TRBV14 and TRBJ1-1; weak D call: TRBD1 (5 bases). Germline V gives CDR1 SGHDN, CDR2 FVKESK. The V end was cut by 0 bases, the J end by 8 bases, with 10 bases between. The CDR3 contains 13 residues. The CDR3 DNA sequence: TGTGCCAGCAGCCAAGATCCACAGGTAGAAGCTTTCTTT. This sequence encodes CASSQDPQVEAFF.

This chain connects TRBV6-5 to TRBJ2-7, with 10 bases fitting TRBD2. After removal of 7 bases from V and 4 bases from J, the junction contained 7 bases not matched to a gene. The CDR3 has 14 residues. Germline-derived CDR1 and CDR2 are MNHEY and SVGAGI. CDR3 sequence reads: CASISGRVAYEQYF. DNA for the CDR3: TGTGCCAGCATCAGCGGGAGGGTAGCGTACGAGCAGTACTTC.

The gene calls are TRBV27 and TRBJ2-5, with TRBD1 identical over 8 bases. Looked up from germline, CDR1 is MNHEY and CDR2 is SMNVEV (reference sequence). Trimming at V came to 0 bases and at J to 4 bases, leaving 4 bases not matched to a gene. The CDR3 is 15 amino acids. CDR3 region: CASSLSPGGGETQYF. CDR3 bases: TGTGCCAGCAGTTTATCTCCAGGGGGCGGAGAGACCCAGTACTTC.

J is TRBJ2-7 and V is TRBV7-8; 9 bases align to TRBD2. Germline CDR1 and CDR2: SGHVS and FQNEAQ. V was clipped by 4 bases and J by 2 bases; unmatched bases: 6. This CDR3 has 15 residues. CDR3 coding DNA: TGTGCCAGCAGCTGGCGGGAGGGCCTCACCTACGAGCAGTACTTC. This translates into CASSWREGLTYEQYF.

V is TRBV3-1 (or the pseudogene TRBV3-2) and J is TRBJ1-3; 8 bases agree with TRBD1. The CDR3 has 14 residues. Germline V gene lookup returns CDR1 LGHDT and CDR2 YNNKEL (reference sequence). Germline trimming cut 5 bases from V and 1 base from J; bases unmatched to any gene: 1. CDR3 residues: CASSDRGSGNTIYF. CDR3 DNA: TGTGCCAGCAGCGACAGGGGATCTGGAAACACCATATATTTT.

The chain has TRBV5-1 and TRBJ1-3; D is unresolved. The V gene's germline CDR1 is SGHRS and CDR2 YFSETQ. CDR3 length equals 14 residues. The V end lost 8 bases, the J end lost 0 bases, and 12 bases lay between the germline ends. The DNA of the CDR3 is TGCGCCAGTGGTTCGGGGAGCTCTGGAAACACCATATATTTT. Its protein product is CASGSGSSGNTIYF.

The V and J genes are TRBV19 and TRBJ1-5, with a weak D call TRBD1 (6 bases). Germline V gene sequence: CDR1 LNHDA, CDR2 SQIVND (reference sequence). V lost 11 bases to trimming and J lost 2 bases, with 16 bases between them. CDR3 length equals 14 residues. The CDR3 protein is CASSRTDRNQPQHF. The DNA for the CDR3 is TGTGCCTCGAGTCGGACAGACCGCAATCAGCCCCAGCATTTT.

In nucleotides, the CDR3 is TGTGCCCCCAGGATTTTTTATGGGACAGGCGCCTCACCCCTCCACTTT. Protein sequence: CAPRIFYGTGASPLHF. V is TRBV5-3 and J is TRBJ1-6; 8 nucleotides align to TRBD1. TRBV5-3 is known as an ORF, though its function is uncertain. The CDR3 length is 16 residues. J lost 10 bases, V lost 10 bases, and 19 bases had no gene match.

The chain couples TRBV3-1 (or the pseudogene TRBV3-2) to TRBJ1-5; 11 bases match TRBD1. CDR3 length: 18 amino acids. From germline, CDR1 is LGHDT and CDR2 YNNKEL (reference sequence). Trimming at V came to 0 bases and at J to 1 base, leaving 5 bases not matched to a gene. The CDR3 loop is CASSQEGDRGSSNQPQHF. The CDR3 DNA is TGTGCCAGCAGCCAAGAAGGGGACAGGGGGTCGAGCAATCAGCCCCAGCATTTT.

The chain recombines TRBV3-1 (or the pseudogene TRBV3-2) with TRBJ1-5; TRBD1 matches at 9 bases. CDR3 size: 14 residues. Looked up from germline, CDR1 is LGHDT and CDR2 is YNNKEL (reference sequence). Germline trimming cut 1 base from V and 5 bases from J; bases unmatched to any gene: 0. CDR3 nucleotides: TGTGCCAGCAGCCAAGGGACAGGGGATCAGCCCCAGCATTTT. It is translated as CASSQGTGDQPQHF.

The chain recombines TRBV5-1 with TRBJ1-2; tentative D call: TRBD1 (6 bases). The CDR3 spans 12 residues. The germline V gene has CDR1 SGHRS and CDR2 YFSETQ. V was clipped by 4 bases and J by 9 bases, with 13 bases between them. As DNA, the CDR3 is TGCGCCAGCAGCAGCCACAGGGACCGCTACACCTTC. This gives the protein CASSSHRDRYTF.

The genes are TRBV15 and TRBJ1-5; weak D call: TRBD1 (6 bases). Germline-derived CDR1 and CDR2 are LNHNV and YYDKDF (reference sequence). Between the trimmed V and J ends, which lost 1 base and 7 bases, there was a span of 17 bases. This CDR3 is 16 amino acids long. CDR3 coding DNA: TGTGCCACCAGCAGAGCTGGCGCAGGGGTGTACCAGCCCCAGCATTTT. This sequence encodes CATSRAGAGVYQPQHF. The full variable domain, with the rest looked up from reference TRBV15 and TRBJ1-5, is DAMVIQNPRYQVTQFGKPVTLSCSQTLNHNVMYWYQQKSSQAPKLLFHYYDKDFNNEADTPDNFQSRRPNTSFCFLDIRSPGLGDTAMYLCATSRAGAGVYQPQHFGDGTRLSIL.

Only one count was recorded for this clone. V gene TRBV3-1 (or the pseudogene TRBV3-2) combines with J gene TRBJ1-4; D gene ambiguous. The germline V gene encodes CDR1 LGHDT and CDR2 YNNKEL (reference sequence). This CDR3 has 15 amino acids. Trimming pared 0 bases from V and 8 bases from J, leaving 13 bases between. The CDR3 loop is CASSQDIATHEKLFF. CDR3 DNA: TGTGCCAGCAGCCAAGATATTGCTACCCACGAAAAACTGTTTTTT.

V usage is TRBV28 and J usage is TRBJ2-5; 8 positions agree with TRBD2. V was pared by 3 bases and J by 5 bases, with 8 bases of the junction left unmatched. The germline V gene encodes CDR1 MDHEN and CDR2 SYDVKM. The CDR3 consists of 15 residues. The CDR3 DNA is TGTGCCAGCAGTTTTTTCAGCGGGAGAAAGGAGACCCAGTACTTC. It encodes CASSFFSGRKETQYF.

Only a few counts were recorded for this clone. This sequence joins TRBV5-4 and TRBJ2-5, with TRBD2 matching over 11 bases. V lost 0 bases, J lost 5 bases, and 3 bases stayed unmatched. CDR3 size: 15 residues. CDR1 and CDR2 (germline): SGHNT, YYREEE (reference sequence). CDR3 loop: CASSLELAGVETQYF. CDR3 DNA: TGTGCCAGCAGCTTGGAACTAGCGGGAGTGGAGACCCAGTACTTC.

This clone was detected only a few times. This sequence joins TRBV4-3 and TRBJ2-7, with TRBD1 matching over 7 bases. The V and J ends lost 4 bases and 2 bases, in that order; junction bases with no gene match: 5. The length of the CDR3 is 14 residues. Germline-derived CDR1 and CDR2 are LGHNA and YSLEER. The CDR3 spells CASSLNRGAYEQYF. As DNA, the CDR3 is TGCGCCAGCAGCCTTAACAGGGGAGCCTACGAGCAGTACTTC.

This clone was recorded only once. The V and J genes are TRBV12-3 or TRBV12-4 and TRBJ1-6; no reliable D call. With 5 bases removed from V and 7 bases from J, the gap between germline ends came to 9 bases. The CDR3 covers 13 residues. CDR3 DNA: TGTGCCAGCAGTCGATTCGAGAATTCACCCCTCCACTTT. As protein: CASSRFENSPLHF.

This sequence joins TRBV19 and TRBJ2-1, with 7 nucleotides matching TRBD1. The germline V gene has CDR1 LNHDA and CDR2 SQIVND (reference sequence). The CDR3 extends over 13 amino acids. With V trimmed by 9 bases and J by 2 bases, 4 bases remained unmatched. The CDR3 nucleotides read TGTGCCAGCCCCGGACAGGCCTACAATGAGCAGTTCTTC. Protein product: CASPGQAYNEQFF.

V is TRBV5-1 and J is TRBJ1-2, with unresolved D. This CDR3 is built from 13 residues. Trimming removed 0 bases from V and 8 bases from J, with 11 bases in between. Germline V lookup: CDR1 SGHRS, CDR2 YFSETQ. The CDR3 region is CASSLEAGSGYTF. CDR3 nucleotides: TGCGCCAGCAGCTTGGAGGCAGGCTCGGGCTACACCTTC.

As concerns this clone: Other DNA sequences in this specimen translate into the identical CDR3. CDR3 DNA: TGCGCCAGCAGCCTAGGACAGGCGAACACTGAAGCTTTCTTT. It yields the protein CASSLGQANTEAFF. The V gene is TRBV5-1, the J gene TRBJ1-1; 7 bases line up with TRBD1. V gave up 4 bases and J gave up 1 base; unmatched junction bases: 4. The length of the CDR3 is 14 residues. The germline gives CDR1 SGHRS, CDR2 YFSETQ.

The chain carries TRBV7-2 and TRBJ2-1; a weak D match, TRBD1 (5 bases). Germline V CDR1 and CDR2: SGHTA, FQGNSA. The CDR3 runs 15 residues. V was cut by 1 base and J by 5 bases, with 12 bases left in between. The CDR3 nucleotides read TGTGCCAGCAGCTTAGTAAGGGGCCAGAACAATGAGCAGTTCTTC. Translated: CASSLVRGQNNEQFF.